This TCR beta chain was sequenced for a study of regulatory T cells in long-lasting Graves disease. V gave up 0 bases and J gave up 4 bases; unmatched junction bases: 6. The CDR3 sequence is 15 residues long. CDR1 is MNHNS, CDR2 SASEGT, per germline. Through Arm-PCR of CDR3 regions and iRepertoire HTBI primers, TCR beta libraries were built. Via MiXCR, TCRdb re-called the multiplex PCR reads, giving one row per CDR3 protein. The sample yields 400,000 to 500,000 distinct CDR3 sequences, roughly 15% seen once. The time point is: newly diagnosed GD, antithyroid drugs for less than 3 months. Extracted RNA from PBMCs served as the source of the TCR library. There are many counts of this clonotype. The same data also contributed to another study, on T cells in Graves' hyperthyroidism and ophthalmopathy.

This sequence was found in a woman aged 25 to 45 with Graves disease. V gene TRBV6-1 combines with J gene TRBJ2-7; 7 nucleotides agree with TRBD2. Sequenced here: peripheral blood mononuclear cells (PBMCs), sampled at new diagnosis, from a patient treated with antithyroid drugs. The CDR3 spells CASSEASGKGYEQYF. CDR3 nucleotide sequence: TGTGCCAGCAGTGAAGCGAGCGGGAAGGGTTACGAGCAGTACTTC.